This T cell receptor (beta chain) was captured in a study of OX40 agonist ivuxolimab in advanced cancers. Overall study context: The dose-escalation cohort had hepatocellular carcinoma, melanoma, renal cell or head and neck cancer. Therapy given before enrollment (anti-PD-1, anti-PD-L1 or anti-CTLA-4) was allowed, and 40% had some. Study-level findings and limits: The study observed clonal expansion of CD4+ and CD8+ blood T cells by week 6 at 0.1 to 3.0 mg/kg. Low levels of normalized T-cell clonal expansion also appeared in some nonresponders.

With regard to this clone: Its specificity is not known.

CDR3 length: 14 residues. V was clipped by 4 bases and J by 9 bases, with 15 bases between them. The germline CDR1 and CDR2 sequences are LGHNT and FRNRAP. Method: immunoSEQ multiplex PCR; TCRdb's copy keeps in-frame clones and lacks some. The table lists around 68,000 clones, 85% of them singletons. The material sequenced was CD4+ or CD8+ T cells sorted from blood, taken in a trial of the OX40 agonist ivuxolimab. The chain recombines TRBV12-5 with TRBJ1-4, with D possibly being TRBD1 (5 bases). The clonotype originates from an adult with an advanced solid tumor such as melanoma, head and neck, liver or kidney cancer. The CDR3 protein is CASGSRDLHQKLFF. The CDR3 bases are TGTGCTAGTGGTTCCCGGGACCTTCACCAAAAACTGTTTTTT. The full variable domain, completed using reference TRBV12-5 and TRBJ1-4, is DARVTQTPRHKVTEMGQEVTMRCQPILGHNTVFWYRQTMMQGLELLAYFRNRAPLDDSGMPKDRFSAEMPDATLATLKIQPSEPRDSAVYFCASGSRDLHQKLFFGSGTQLSVL.